One and the same sample provided the 14 T cell receptor beta chains below, sequenced in a study of shared clonotypes between healthy human individuals (dated by TCRdb to the early 2020s). The library was obtained by the immunoSEQ multiplex PCR assay. TCRdb holds this immuneACCESS table with in-frame rearrangements only. Some clones are missing; in checked studies, unresolved V genes explain under half, and the rest has no known cause. In all, the sample holds millions of clones, and around 90% of those were seen once. The ten top clones hold about 0.13% of the sample. Material for sequencing was naive CD4+ T cells sorted from blood. This specimen's cell subset or site label, interpreted: CD45RA+ positively selected. The origin of the receptors is a young man in good health.

The chain employs TRBV5-1 and TRBJ1-2; 7 nucleotides line up with TRBD1. CDR3 length: 17 amino acids. CDR1 and CDR2 (germline): SGHRS, YFSETQ. The V segment lost 4 bases and the J segment 2 bases; nucleotides outside the gene matches: 14. For the CDR3, the DNA is TGCGCCAGCAGCCCGGTGTCCCGACAGGGTCCCAACTATGGCTACACCTTC. As protein: CASSPVSRQGPNYGYTF. The full variable domain, rest sourced from reference TRBV5-1 and TRBJ1-2, is KAGVTQTPRYLIKTRGQQVTLSCSPISGHRSVSWYQQTPGQGLQFLFEYFSETQRNKGNFPGRFSGRQFSNSRSEMNVSTLELGDSALYLCASSPVSRQGPNYGYTFGSGTRLTVV.

The chain is built from TRBV11-2 and TRBJ1-4, with D unresolved. V lost 5 bases, J lost 3 bases, and 10 bases lay in between. This CDR3 has 14 amino acids. The V gene's germline CDR1 is SGHAT and CDR2 FQNNGV. The CDR3 nucleotides read TGTGCCAGCAGCCTCGGACGGTCTAATGAAAAACTGTTTTTT. Protein product: CASSLGRSNEKLFF.

The chain uses TRBV27 and TRBJ2-7, with TRBD2 matching over 9 bases. Trimming took 5 bases from V and 6 from J; bases not matched to a gene: 11. CDR3 size: 15 residues. Per germline, CDR1 MNHEY and CDR2 SMNVEV (reference sequence). The CDR3 nucleotides are TGTGCCAGCAGTCCGCCCGGAGCGGGAGGACCCGAGCAGTACTTC. Protein product: CASSPPGAGGPEQYF.

The chain links TRBV10-3 to TRBJ2-7; unclear D gene. V was cut by 4 bases and J by 2 bases, with 12 bases left in between. Germline V gene data show CDR1 as ENHRY and CDR2 as SYGVKD. CDR3 length: 14 amino acids. Here the CDR3 reads CAISGPQVAYEQYF. The DNA of the CDR3 is TGTGCCATCAGTGGACCCCAGGTGGCCTACGAGCAGTACTTC.

The V gene is TRBV29-1, the J gene TRBJ2-3; 11 bases align to TRBD2. Unmatched junction bases numbered 7, after V lost 6 bases and J lost 2 bases. This CDR3 spans 15 amino acids. The germline V gene has CDR1 SQVTM and CDR2 ANQGSEA. The DNA for the CDR3 is TGCAGCGTCTGCAGACTAGCGGGGCTCACAGATACGCAGTATTTT. Protein: CSVCRLAGLTDTQYF.

The rearrangement links TRBV10-3 to TRBJ1-6, with 7 bases fitting TRBD1. Losses at the gene ends were 4 bases for V and 8 bases for J; bases not matched to a gene: 2. Germline lookup yields CDR1 ENHRY and CDR2 SYGVKD. This CDR3 comprises 13 residues. The CDR3 DNA reads TGTGCCATCAGTGGAGGGGGCGATTCACCCCTCCACTTT. Translation gives CAISGGGDSPLHF.

The chain is built from TRBV7-9 and TRBJ2-5, with 9 bases matching TRBD1. The germline V gene encodes CDR1 SEHNR and CDR2 FQNEAQ (reference sequence). The CDR3 is 15 amino acids. V was pared by 6 bases and J by 5 bases, with 10 bases of the junction left unmatched. The CDR3 DNA is TGTGCCAGCAGTCAACATCTACAGGGGGCCGAGACCCAGTACTTC. Translating it yields CASSQHLQGAETQYF.

This sequence joins TRBV28 and TRBJ1-5; perhaps TRBD1 as D (6 bases). This CDR3 has 11 amino acids. V was clipped by 4 bases and J by 11 bases, with 9 bases between them. CDR1 and CDR2 from the germline V gene are MDHEN and SYDVKM. As DNA, the CDR3 is TGTGCCAGCAGTTCCCCAGGGGCCCAGCATTTT. As protein: CASSSPGAQHF.

The rearrangement links TRBV2 to TRBJ2-5; 8 bases are a match to TRBD1. Near its end, the DNA agrees better with TRBJ2-7, so the J call may be wrong. Germline CDR1 reads SNHLY; CDR2 reads FYNNEI. CDR3 length equals 14 residues. DNA for the CDR3: TGTGCCAGCAGTGAGGAACAGGGGGCCTACGAGCAGTACTTC. Its protein product is CASSEEQGAYEQYF.

This clone has a single count. J is TRBJ1-1 and V is TRBV15; D not certain. V lost 0 bases, J lost 7 bases, and 12 bases lay in between. CDR3 length: 14 residues. Germline V CDR1 and CDR2: LNHNV, YYDKDF (reference sequence). CDR3 nucleotide sequence: TGTGCCACCAGCAGAGATCGCTCCTACGGTGAAGCTTTCTTT. It codes for CATSRDRSYGEAFF.

The CDR3 DNA follows: TGTGCCAGTACTACAGGGGTGGGCGGGGAGCTGTTTTTT. Its translation: CASTTGVGGELFF. The rearrangement links TRBV19 to TRBJ2-2, with TRBD1 identical over 7 bases. J was trimmed by 7 bases and V by 7 bases; bases with no gene match: 6. This CDR3 contains 13 residues. Looked up from germline, CDR1 is LNHDA and CDR2 is SQIVND (reference sequence).

CDR3 protein: CASRPGTGGTGELFF. The CDR3 DNA is TGTGCCAGCAGACCCGGGACGGGGGGGACCGGGGAGCTGTTTTTT. This chain connects TRBV28 to TRBJ2-2, with 8 nucleotides matching TRBD2. Looked up from germline, CDR1 is MDHEN and CDR2 is SYDVKM. V gave up 6 bases and J gave up 5 bases; unmatched junction bases: 8. The CDR3 loop spans 15 amino acids. The whole variable domain, filled in from reference TRBV28 and TRBJ2-2, reads DVKVTQSSRYLVKRTGEKVFLECVQDMDHENMFWYRQDPGLGLRLIYFSYDVKMKEKGDIPEGYSVSREKKERFSLILESASTNQTSMYLCASRPGTGGTGELFFGEGSRLTVL.

Here the CDR3 DNA reads TGTGCCATCAGACCGACTAGCGGGAGCTCCTACGAGCAGTACTTC. Residues: CAIRPTSGSSYEQYF. This chain connects TRBV10-3 to TRBJ2-7; 12 positions match TRBD2. With V trimmed by 6 bases and J by 0 bases, 3 bases remained unmatched. The CDR3 is 15 residues long. Germline V gene lookup returns CDR1 ENHRY and CDR2 SYGVKD.

The V gene is TRBV5-1, the J gene TRBJ1-4; D not certain. Germline V lookup: CDR1 SGHRS, CDR2 YFSETQ. V was clipped by 4 bases and J by 8 bases, with 15 bases between them. The CDR3 consists of 14 residues. The CDR3 loop is CASSETPGGEKLFF. DNA for the CDR3: TGCGCCAGCAGCGAGACTCCCGGTGGGGAAAAACTGTTTTTT.